The next 2 T cell receptor beta chains were all read from a single sample in a study of a mutant IDH1 vaccine in newly diagnosed glioma. Documented time point: baseline, week 1 (first vaccination visit). As for treatment: pre-vaccination baseline after standard-of-care therapy. Here immunoSEQ multiplex PCR was the method, and the copy in TCRdb shows in-frame clones only, minus some. The sample has about 88,000 clones, over 75% seen once. The specimen comprised PBMCs, sampled from a glioma patient treated with radiotherapy, temozolomide or both. These receptors all come from a man aged 35-49 years with glioma. Some clones in this sample may be carry-over from other donors' samples.

This clone was recorded once. The genes are TRBV4-1 and TRBJ1-2; a weak D match, TRBD1 (5 bases). Trimming stripped 3 bases from V and 7 bases from J, with 12 bases between. The germline V gene encodes CDR1 MGHRA and CDR2 YSYEKL. The CDR3 contains 13 residues. CDR3 in DNA: TGCGCCAGCAGCCAGAGCGAGGGGCTTGGCTACACCTTC. As protein: CASSQSEGLGYTF.

CDR3 DNA: TGCAGCGTTGAATACCAGGGTAAAACTGAAGCTTTCTTT. It specifies CSVEYQGKTEAFF. The V call is TRBV29-1, the J call TRBJ1-1, with D possibly matching TRBD1 (5 bases). V was shortened by 2 bases and J by 5 bases, with 12 bases between the two germline ends. The germline V gene has CDR1 SQVTM and CDR2 ANQGSEA. The CDR3 sequence is 13 residues long. The variable domain in full, with the rest retrieved from reference TRBV29-1 and TRBJ1-1, is SAVISQKPSRDICQRGTSLTIQCQVDSQVTMMFWYRQQPGQSLTLIATANQGSEATYESGFVIDKFPISRPNLTFSTLTVSNMSPEDSSIYLCSVEYQGKTEAFFGQGTRLTVV.